This entry lists 22 T cell receptor beta chains sequenced from one sample in a study of blood T cell repertoires in COVID-19. Repertoires were generated with immunoSEQ multiplex PCR, while TCRdb's copy carries only in-frame clones and drops some. Of about 42,000 clones listed, around 82% were seen once; the top ten hold over 9%. The sequenced sample consisted of peripheral blood. These receptors all come from a human donor in a cohort sampled during active COVID-19.

The J gene is TRBJ1-2, the V gene TRBV7-9; 9 bases match TRBD1. The V and J ends lost 5 bases and 2 bases, in that order; junction bases with no gene match: 3. Germline V gene sequence: CDR1 SEHNR, CDR2 FQNEAQ (reference sequence). The CDR3 is 14 residues long. The CDR3 protein is CASSQTGGNYGYTF. DNA for the CDR3: TGTGCCAGCAGCCAAACAGGGGGCAACTATGGCTACACCTTC.

This clone is termed large. The chain employs TRBV23-1 and TRBJ1-1; D not certain. TRBV23-1 carries the ORF label, with uncertain function. Trimming pared 7 bases from V and 1 base from J, leaving 13 bases between. CDR3 length equals 14 residues. CDR3 DNA sequence: TGCGCCAGCAAAACAGCTACAGCGAACACTGAAGCTTTCTTT. Translated, it gives CASKTATANTEAFF.

The sample holds a few counts of this clone. J is TRBJ2-7 and V is TRBV27, with a weak D call TRBD1 (5 bases). CDR3 size: 14 residues. Trimming removed 2 bases at V and 5 bases at J, with 13 bases between. In germline, CDR1 is MNHEY, CDR2 SMNVEV (reference sequence). CDR3 protein: CASSLDRRLDEQYF. The CDR3 coding sequence is TGTGCCAGCAGTTTAGACAGACGACTCGACGAGCAGTACTTC.

The chain's CDR3 is CASSISPGYSNQPQHF. The CDR3 nucleotides are TGTGCCAGTAGTATTTCCCCGGGGTATAGCAATCAGCCCCAGCATTTT. The chain combines TRBV19 with TRBJ1-5; D is undetermined. CDR3 length equals 16 residues. Germline loops: CDR1 LNHDA, CDR2 SQIVND (reference sequence). V dropped 3 bases and J dropped 0 bases, with 12 bases sitting between them.

The rearrangement links TRBV7-2 to TRBJ1-3; tentative D call: TRBD1 (6 bases). V lost 8 bases to trimming and J lost 4 bases, with 21 bases between them. Germline V CDR1 and CDR2: SGHTA, FQGNSA. CDR3 length equals 16 residues. The CDR3 bases are TGTGCCAGCGGATCCCGGGGGGCCTCTTTGGGAAACACCATATATTTT. This encodes CASGSRGASLGNTIYF.

This chain connects TRBV18 to TRBJ2-2; 7 bases align to TRBD1. There are 16 residues in the CDR3. V lost 3 bases and J lost 6; bases outside the gene matches: 10. Germline CDR1 is KGHSH and CDR2 is LQKENI. The CDR3 bases are TGTGCCAGCTCACCTCAAGCACAGGGGTTCGCCGGGGAGCTGTTTTTT. Translated, it gives CASSPQAQGFAGELFF.

The chain's CDR3 is CPVWGGRLNSPLHF. The CDR3 nucleotides read TGTCCGGTGTGGGGGGGCAGGCTAAATTCACCCCTCCACTTT. The rearrangement joins TRBV19 to TRBJ1-6; perhaps TRBD1 as D (6 bases). The germline V gene encodes CDR1 LNHDA and CDR2 SQIVND (reference sequence). The CDR3 consists of 14 residues.

The rearrangement uses TRBV28 and TRBJ1-2; D remains unclear. CDR3 length equals 12 residues. The germline V gene has CDR1 MDHEN and CDR2 SYDVKM. The V end lost 2 bases, the J end lost 8 bases, and 9 bases lay between the germline ends. The CDR3 spells CASSLQRRGYTF. The CDR3 bases are TGTGCCAGCAGTTTACAGAGGAGGGGCTACACCTTC.

The chain recombines TRBV6-5 with TRBJ2-1; TRBD1 matches 7 bases. CDR3 length: 14 amino acids. Germline V lookup: CDR1 MNHEY, CDR2 SVGAGI. With 6 bases clipped from V and 7 bases from J, the junction kept 9 bases outside the gene matches. CDR3 sequence: CASSVWDRLNEQFF. CDR3 DNA sequence: TGTGCCAGCAGCGTTTGGGACAGACTTAATGAGCAGTTCTTC.

This clone was observed a few times. CDR3 loop: CASSKDRGGPGANVLTF. CDR3 DNA: TGTGCCAGCTCAAAGGACAGGGGAGGTCCTGGGGCCAACGTCCTGACTTTC. The V and J genes are TRBV27 and TRBJ2-6, with 9 bases matching TRBD1. V gave up 8 bases and J gave up 2 bases; unmatched junction bases: 10. The germline V gene encodes CDR1 MNHEY and CDR2 SMNVEV (reference sequence). The CDR3 sequence is 17 residues long.

V gene TRBV5-1 combines with J gene TRBJ2-3, with a weak D call TRBD1 (5 bases). CDR1 and CDR2 (germline): SGHRS, YFSETQ. Trimming took 2 bases from V and 1 from J, leaving 14 bases between them. This CDR3 has 16 amino acids. CDR3 sequence reads: CASSFGHELGTDTQYF. DNA of the CDR3: TGCGCCAGCAGCTTTGGACATGAGTTGGGCACAGATACGCAGTATTTT.

The table lists this clone with a few counts. The chain is built from TRBV4-1 and TRBJ2-2, with D possibly matching TRBD1 (5 bases). The CDR3 sequence is 15 residues long. CDR1 is MGHRA, CDR2 YSYEKL, per germline. Trimming cost V 1 base and J 5 bases, with 11 bases left between them. In DNA, the CDR3 is TGCGCCAGCAGCCAAGTGTACAGGACGACCGGGGAGCTGTTTTTT. This encodes CASSQVYRTTGELFF.

J is TRBJ2-7 and V is TRBV6-7; 8 nucleotides agree with TRBD1. TRBV6-7 is designated an ORF whose function remains uncertain. This CDR3 has 18 residues. Losses at the gene ends were 5 bases for V and 3 bases for J; bases not matched to a gene: 18. The CDR3 DNA sequence: TGTGCCAGCAGTCTAGGACAGGGTCTAACCTCAATGAACTACGAGCAGTACTTC. It codes for CASSLGQGLTSMNYEQYF.

The chain links TRBV10-3 to TRBJ2-3, with D perhaps matching TRBD2 (7 bases). CDR3 length equals 15 residues. CDR1 ENHRY and CDR2 SYGVKD come from the germline V gene. Trimming removed 2 bases at V and 14 bases at J, with 23 bases between. CDR3 nucleotides: TGTGCCATCAGTGAGAGGGGGAGGGAGTCCCCCTCGGGGTATTTT. This encodes CAISERGRESPSGYF.

This chain joins TRBV2 and TRBJ2-5; D is perhaps TRBD1 (6 bases). Trimming took 9 bases from V and 9 from J, leaving 17 bases between them. CDR1 is SNHLY, CDR2 FYNNEI, per germline. The CDR3 extends over 12 amino acids. The CDR3 DNA reads TGTGCCAGTGGACACAGGGAGCAGGCCCAGTACTTC. Translating it yields CASGHREQAQYF. The entire variable domain, with the rest obtained from reference TRBV2 and TRBJ2-5, is as follows: EPEVTQTPSHQVTQMGQEVILRCVPISNHLYFYWYRQILGQKVEFLVSFYNNEISEKSEIFDDQFSVERPDGSNFTLKIRSTKLEDSAMYFCASGHREQAQYFGPGTRLLVL.

The chain carries TRBV9 and TRBJ2-4; tentatively, D is TRBD2 (5 bases). There are 15 residues in the CDR3. V was cut by 3 bases and J by 0 bases, with 10 bases left in between. The germline gives CDR1 SGDLS, CDR2 YYNGEE. CDR3 sequence (DNA): TGTGCCAGCAGCGCAGAGGGCCTAGCCAAAAACATTCAGTACTTC. It codes for CASSAEGLAKNIQYF.

The J gene is TRBJ2-3, the V gene TRBV2; no clear D. The CDR3 is 14 residues long. The V end lost 4 bases, the J end lost 5 bases, and 13 bases lay between the germline ends. From germline, CDR1 is SNHLY and CDR2 FYNNEI. This CDR3 is CASSGAPGGDTQYF. Written as DNA, the CDR3 is TGTGCCAGCAGTGGGGCTCCCGGTGGAGATACGCAGTATTTT. The full variable domain, with the rest looked up from reference TRBV2 and TRBJ2-3, is EPEVTQTPSHQVTQMGQEVILRCVPISNHLYFYWYRQILGQKVEFLVSFYNNEISEKSEIFDDQFSVERPDGSNFTLKIRSTKLEDSAMYFCASSGAPGGDTQYFGPGTRLTVL.

The chain has TRBV11-2 and TRBJ1-2, with D maybe TRBD1 (6 bases). The CDR3 length is 15 residues. Trimming removed 0 bases from V and 7 bases from J, with 15 bases in between. The germline CDR1 and CDR2 sequences are SGHAT and FQNNGV. This chain's CDR3 is CASSLDRTTGGGYTF. CDR3 nucleotide sequence: TGTGCCAGCAGCTTAGATCGGACGACAGGTGGTGGCTACACCTTC. The variable domain in full, completed from reference TRBV11-2 and TRBJ1-2, reads EAGVAQSPRYKIIEKRQSVAFWCNPISGHATLYWYQQILGQGPKLLIQFQNNGVVDDSQLPKDRFSAERLKGVDSTLKIQPAKLEDSAVYLCASSLDRTTGGGYTFGSGTRLTVV.

The genes are TRBV28 and TRBJ2-7, with 10 bases aligning to TRBD1. CDR1 MDHEN and CDR2 SYDVKM come from the germline V gene. V dropped 7 bases and J dropped 0; count of bases not matched to a gene: 9. The CDR3 has 16 residues. CDR3 region: CASTNGGQGFSYEQYF. The CDR3 bases are TGTGCCAGCACTAACGGGGGACAGGGGTTCTCCTACGAGCAGTACTTC.

With respect to this clone: The identical CDR3 is also encoded by other nucleotide sequences in the sample. The CDR3 reads CASSRDRPNTEAFF. The CDR3, as DNA: TGTGCCAGCAGTCGGGACAGGCCGAACACTGAAGCTTTCTTT. The chain links TRBV6-2 or TRBV6-3 to TRBJ1-1; 8 bases are shared with TRBD1. The junction had 3 bases not matched to a gene; V was cut back by 5 bases and J by 1 base. The CDR3 runs 14 residues. The V gene's germline CDR1 is MNHEY and CDR2 SVGEGT.

The gene calls are TRBV7-9 and TRBJ2-3, with 7 bases matching TRBD1. The CDR3 runs to 16 residues. The V segment lost 5 bases and the J segment 5 bases; nucleotides outside the gene matches: 13. Germline CDR1 reads SEHNR; CDR2 reads FQNEAQ (reference sequence). CDR3 amino acids: CASSAQLGGTRDTQYF. The CDR3 nucleotides read TGTGCCAGCAGCGCCCAGTTAGGGGGCACAAGAGATACGCAGTATTTT.

The CDR3 DNA follows: TGTGCCAGCAGTCCCCTGGCGGCTTCCTACAATGAGCAGTTCTTC. It translates to CASSPLAASYNEQFF. The chain carries TRBV6-2 or TRBV6-3 and TRBJ2-1; D remains ambiguous. Germline values: CDR1 MNHEY, CDR2 SVGEGT. This CDR3 is 15 amino acids long. With 5 bases removed from V and 1 base from J, the gap between germline ends came to 12 bases.